This entry lists 27 T cell receptor beta chains sequenced from one sample in a study of T cell clonotyping in hematopoietic cell transplantation. The table came from immunoSEQ multiplex PCR; TCRdb's copy has only in-frame clones and leaves some out. This sample has several thousand clones; around 94% occur once, and the top ten carry 1% to 1.5%. The sequencing used peripheral blood mononuclear cells, collected 30 days after allogeneic stem cell transplant. The receptors stem from a male patient in his sixties or seventies who had an allogeneic stem cell transplant from an unrelated donor, so T cells may come from the graft donor. Some clones in this sample may be carry-over from other donors' samples.

V is TRBV19 and J is TRBJ2-1; D possibly corresponds to TRBD2 (5 bases). Germline CDR1 reads LNHDA; CDR2 reads SQIVND (reference sequence). This CDR3 is built from 16 residues. Trimming left V 2 bases short and J 0 bases short, with 11 bases between. The CDR3 loop is CASSIRIRDSYNEQFF. The CDR3 coding sequence is TGTGCCAGTAGTATAAGGATCCGGGACTCCTACAATGAGCAGTTCTTC.

The table lists this clone with a count of one. This chain uses TRBV10-2 with TRBJ1-2, with TRBD1 as a possible D gene (6 bases). Germline V gene data show CDR1 as WSHSY and CDR2 as SAAADI. V was pared by 8 bases and J by 6 bases, with 19 bases between. The CDR3 covers 14 residues. The CDR3 region is CASRGAGVRNGYTF. The CDR3, as DNA: TGCGCCAGCCGAGGGGCAGGGGTTCGGAATGGCTACACCTTC.

This chain joins TRBV7-2 and TRBJ2-7; TRBD2 agrees at 8 bases. The CDR3 is 18 amino acids. Germline values: CDR1 SGHTA, CDR2 FQGNSA. J gave up 3 bases and V 5 bases, and 18 bases lay outside the gene matches. The CDR3 bases are TGTGCCAGCAGCAGAGGGGGGACTAGTGGGTTCCGGGGCTACGAGCAGTACTTC. Amino acids: CASSRGGTSGFRGYEQYF.

The chain links TRBV29-1 to TRBJ1-5, with 10 nucleotides matching TRBD1. The germline gives CDR1 SQVTM, CDR2 ANQGSEA. The CDR3 is made up of 13 amino acids. The V gene end was trimmed by 8 bases and the J gene end by 6 bases; junction bases not matched to a gene: 7. The CDR3 is CSSGTGDGQPQHF. The DNA for the CDR3 is TGCAGCTCCGGGACAGGGGACGGTCAGCCCCAGCATTTT.

This chain uses TRBV11-3 with TRBJ2-5, with 9 bases identical to TRBD2. V dropped 5 bases and J dropped 6; count of bases not matched to a gene: 16. Germline V gene data show CDR1 as SGHNT and CDR2 as YENEEA. The CDR3 covers 17 residues. CDR3 coding DNA: TGTGCCAGCAGCCCGGAAGAGGTGCGGGGGGGCGTGAAGACCCAGTACTTC. As protein: CASSPEEVRGGVKTQYF.

In this sample, this clone turned up once. The V and J genes are TRBV5-1 and TRBJ2-2; 15 bases are a match to TRBD2. CDR3 length: 17 residues. CDR1 and CDR2 (germline): SGHRS, YFSETQ. V was pared by 4 bases and J by 1 base, with 2 bases of the junction left unmatched. The DNA of the CDR3 is TGCGCCAGCAGCACGGGACTAGCGGGAGGGAACACCGGGGAGCTGTTTTTT. This gives the protein CASSTGLAGGNTGELFF.

Here the CDR3 DNA reads TGTGCCAGCAGTTTATATGTGTCAGATACGCAGTATTTT. Translation: CASSLYVSDTQYF. J is TRBJ2-3 and V is TRBV27; D gene uncertain. V was clipped by 1 base and J by 4 bases, with 6 bases between them. CDR1 is MNHEY and CDR2 is SMNVEV in the germline V gene (reference sequence). This CDR3 contains 13 residues.

The gene calls are TRBV29-1 and TRBJ1-1, with TRBD1 matching 9 bases. CDR1 and CDR2 from the germline V gene are SQVTM and ANQGSEA. CDR3 size: 15 residues. V dropped 4 bases and J dropped 3; count of bases not matched to a gene: 9. The CDR3 is CSVGGTGKGDTEAFF. The CDR3 nucleotides read TGCAGCGTTGGTGGGACAGGGAAAGGGGACACTGAAGCTTTCTTT.

The genes are TRBV6-1 and TRBJ2-7; 7 bases align to TRBD1. V was clipped by 4 bases and J by 6 bases; unmatched bases: 12. CDR1 and CDR2 (germline): MNHNS, SASEGT. The CDR3 is 15 residues long. In DNA, the CDR3 is TGTGCCAGCAGTGCGCCCCCGACAGGGTATGTCGAGCAGTACTTC. Amino acids: CASSAPPTGYVEQYF.

The rearrangement joins TRBV28 to TRBJ2-3; 9 bases are shared with TRBD2. The CDR3 consists of 15 residues. J gave up 4 bases and V 6 bases, and 8 bases lay outside the gene matches. Germline CDR1 reads MDHEN; CDR2 reads SYDVKM. This CDR3 is CASRSHSGSPDTQYF. CDR3 in DNA: TGTGCCAGCAGATCACATAGCGGGAGTCCAGATACGCAGTATTTT.

The V and J genes are TRBV6-5 and TRBJ1-2, with 7 nucleotides matching TRBD1. This CDR3 contains 16 residues. Per germline, CDR1 MNHEY and CDR2 SVGAGI. V dropped 0 bases and J dropped 6; count of bases not matched to a gene: 10. The CDR3 is CASSYSWVSGTDGYTF. The DNA for the CDR3 is TGTGCCAGCAGTTACTCTTGGGTCTCCGGGACAGATGGCTACACCTTC.

This chain joins TRBV15 and TRBJ1-2; D unresolved. V was pared by 0 bases and J by 8 bases, with 13 bases between. From germline, CDR1 is LNHNV and CDR2 YYDKDF (reference sequence). The CDR3 runs to 14 residues. CDR3 nucleotides: TGTGCCACCAGCAGAGATCGGACGGGTTGGGGCTACACCTTC. It yields the protein CATSRDRTGWGYTF. Using reference TRBV15 and TRBJ1-2 for the parts outside the CDR3, the full variable domain is DAMVIQNPRYQVTQFGKPVTLSCSQTLNHNVMYWYQQKSSQAPKLLFHYYDKDFNNEADTPDNFQSRRPNTSFCFLDIRSPGLGDTAMYLCATSRDRTGWGYTFGSGTRLTVV.

This clone came up once. The chain recombines TRBV5-4 with TRBJ2-2, with TRBD1 identical over 8 bases. Germline values: CDR1 SGHNT, CDR2 YYREEE (reference sequence). The trim removed 0 bases at V and 4 bases at J, leaving 2 bases unmatched. CDR3 size: 15 residues. CDR3 DNA: TGTGCCAGCAGCTTGGGGACAGGGAGCACCGGGGAGCTGTTTTTT. Translation gives CASSLGTGSTGELFF. The full variable domain, completed using reference TRBV5-4 and TRBJ2-2, is ETGVTQSPTHLIKTRGQQVTLRCSSQSGHNTVSWYQQALGQGPQFIFQYYREEENGRGNFPPRFSGLQFPNYSSELNVNALELDDSALYLCASSLGTGSTGELFFGEGSRLTVL.

This chain joins TRBV9 and TRBJ2-1; 7 nucleotides line up with TRBD2. Germline V gene data show CDR1 as SGDLS and CDR2 as YYNGEE. This CDR3 has 15 residues. Trimming at V came to 3 bases and at J to 3 bases, leaving 6 bases not matched to a gene. The CDR3 is CASSDLAEYYNEQFF. CDR3 sequence (DNA): TGTGCCAGCAGCGATCTAGCGGAATACTACAATGAGCAGTTCTTC.

V usage is TRBV7-2 and J usage is TRBJ2-2; 9 bases fit TRBD2. The CDR3 has 18 residues. V shed 5 bases, J shed 5 bases, and the junction held 15 bases outside the gene matches. The germline CDR1 and CDR2 sequences are SGHTA and FQGNSA. As DNA, the CDR3 is TGTGCCAGCAGCCCCCGTGGGATGGCGGGAGGGGGGACCGGGGAGCTGTTTTTT. This codes for CASSPRGMAGGGTGELFF.

The chain recombines TRBV18 with TRBJ2-7; 9 nucleotides match TRBD2. J was trimmed by 3 bases and V by 3 bases; bases with no gene match: 6. This CDR3 contains 15 residues. Germline assignment: CDR1 KGHSH and CDR2 LQKENI. CDR3 residues: CASSPSGRPYYEQYF. CDR3 coding DNA: TGTGCCAGCTCACCCAGCGGGAGGCCCTACTACGAGCAGTACTTC. Complete variable domain (other parts from reference TRBV18 and TRBJ2-7): NAGVMQNPRHLVRRRGQEARLRCSPMKGHSHVYWYRQLPEEGLKFMVYLQKENIIDESGMPKERFSAEFPKEGPSILRIQQVVRGDSAAYFCASSPSGRPYYEQYFGPGTRLTVT.

The chain couples TRBV27 to TRBJ2-3, with 8 bases fitting TRBD1. J lost 4 bases, V lost 4 bases, and 7 bases had no gene match. Germline V gene lookup returns CDR1 MNHEY and CDR2 SMNVEV (reference sequence). The CDR3 length is 15 residues. The CDR3 spells CASSWGQVPSDTQYF. CDR3 coding DNA: TGTGCCAGCAGTTGGGGACAGGTGCCTTCAGATACGCAGTATTTT.

The chain carries TRBV30 and TRBJ1-2; D gene uncertain. Germline CDR1 and CDR2: GTSNPN and SVGIG (reference sequence). The CDR3 loop spans 14 amino acids. V gave up 0 bases and J gave up 6 bases, with 14 bases separating them. CDR3 sequence reads: CAWSVHSWSHGYTF. The CDR3 region has the DNA TGTGCCTGGAGTGTACATTCTTGGTCCCATGGCTACACCTTC.

The rearrangement uses TRBV27 and TRBJ1-5; D remains ambiguous. V was pared by 2 bases and J by 0 bases, with 5 bases between. Germline CDR1 MNHEY, CDR2 SMNVEV (reference sequence). This CDR3 has 14 amino acids. CDR3 residues: CASSLGDSNQPQHF. CDR3 coding DNA: TGTGCCAGCAGTTTAGGGGATAGCAATCAGCCCCAGCATTTT.

The chain employs TRBV6-5 and TRBJ2-2; D not resolved. Germline V gives CDR1 MNHEY, CDR2 SVGAGI. The ends were cut back, 4 bases at V and 6 bases at J, with 6 bases in the middle. The CDR3 has 12 amino acids. In DNA, the CDR3 is TGTGCCAGCAGTTTATTGGCCGGGGAGCTGTTTTTT. Amino acids: CASSLLAGELFF.

The chain couples TRBV5-1 to TRBJ2-2; 7 bases align to TRBD1. Germline CDR1 SGHRS, CDR2 YFSETQ. This CDR3 is 14 amino acids long. Trimming cost V 2 bases and J 7 bases; bases outside gene matches: 5. The CDR3, as DNA: TGCGCCAGCAGCTTTGAGGGGGCGGTCGGGGAGCTGTTTTTT. Translating it yields CASSFEGAVGELFF.

The rearrangement links TRBV11-2 to TRBJ2-5; D unclear. Between the trimmed V and J ends, which lost 5 bases and 4 bases, there was a span of 11 bases. Germline values: CDR1 SGHAT, CDR2 FQNNGV. The CDR3 extends over 13 amino acids. CDR3 in DNA: TGTGCCAGCAGCGTCCGGGTCCGAGAGACCCAGTACTTC. As protein: CASSVRVRETQYF.

V usage is TRBV30 and J usage is TRBJ1-1; a weak D match, TRBD1 (6 bases). V was clipped by 0 bases and J by 6 bases, with 11 bases between them. The CDR3 totals 13 residues. The germline CDR1 and CDR2 sequences are GTSNPN and SVGIG (reference sequence). The CDR3 DNA sequence: TGTGCCTGGAGTGTACCGGAGGGGGCTGAAGCTTTCTTT. Amino acids: CAWSVPEGAEAFF.

The V call is TRBV28, the J call TRBJ1-2; D perhaps matches TRBD1 (6 bases). The germline CDR1 and CDR2 sequences are MDHEN and SYDVKM. Trimming stripped 3 bases from V and 4 bases from J, with 12 bases between. This CDR3 region has 14 residues. CDR3 loop: CASSFRRGIYGYTF. The DNA for the CDR3 is TGTGCCAGCAGTTTTCGAAGGGGGATCTATGGCTACACCTTC.

This chain uses TRBV19 with TRBJ2-1; 12 bases are shared with TRBD2. Germline trimming cut 5 bases from V and 8 bases from J; bases unmatched to any gene: 4. The CDR3 consists of 14 residues. CDR1 and CDR2 from the germline V gene are LNHDA and SQIVND (reference sequence). The CDR3 coding sequence is TGTGCCAGTAGTTCGACTAGCGGGAGCGATGAGCAGTTCTTC. This translates into CASSSTSGSDEQFF.

The chain carries TRBV6-4 and TRBJ2-1; unclear D gene. The ends were cut back, 2 bases at V and 7 bases at J, with 6 bases in the middle. This CDR3 is built from 12 residues. Per germline, CDR1 MRHNA and CDR2 SNTAGT. CDR3 sequence: CASSDRENEQFF. The CDR3 bases are TGTGCCAGCAGTGACCGAGAAAATGAGCAGTTCTTC.

The chain links TRBV7-9 to TRBJ2-7; D perhaps matches TRBD2 (6 bases). Trimming cost V 5 bases and J 5 bases, with 13 bases left between them. The germline V gene encodes CDR1 SEHNR and CDR2 FQNEAQ (reference sequence). CDR3 length: 13 residues. The CDR3 here is CASSRGAGNEQYF. CDR3 bases: TGTGCCAGCAGCCGCGGGGCGGGAAACGAGCAGTACTTC.